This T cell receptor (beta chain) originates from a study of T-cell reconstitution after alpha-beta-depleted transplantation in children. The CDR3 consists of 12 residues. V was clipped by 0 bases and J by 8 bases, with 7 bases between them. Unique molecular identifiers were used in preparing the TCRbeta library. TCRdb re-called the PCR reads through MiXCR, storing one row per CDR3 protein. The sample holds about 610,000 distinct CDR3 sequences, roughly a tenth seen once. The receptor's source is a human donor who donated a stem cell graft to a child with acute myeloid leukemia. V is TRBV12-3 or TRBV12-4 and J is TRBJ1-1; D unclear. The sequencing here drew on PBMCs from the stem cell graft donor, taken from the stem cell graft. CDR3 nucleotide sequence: TGTGCCAGCAGTTTAGCGGCGCGCGAAGCTTTCTTT. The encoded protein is CASSLAAREAFF.